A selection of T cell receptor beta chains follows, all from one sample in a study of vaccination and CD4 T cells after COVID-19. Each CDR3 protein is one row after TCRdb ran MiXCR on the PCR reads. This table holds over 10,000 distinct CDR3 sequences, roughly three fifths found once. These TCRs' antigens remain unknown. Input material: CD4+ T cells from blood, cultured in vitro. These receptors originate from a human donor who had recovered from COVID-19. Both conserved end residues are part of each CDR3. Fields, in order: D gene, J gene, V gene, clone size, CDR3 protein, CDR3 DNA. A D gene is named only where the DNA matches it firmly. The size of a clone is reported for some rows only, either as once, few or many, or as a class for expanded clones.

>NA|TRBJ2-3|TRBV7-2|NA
CASSPGGGFRTDTQYF
TGTGCCAGCAGCCCAGGGGGAGGGTTCCGCACAGATACGCAGTATTTT
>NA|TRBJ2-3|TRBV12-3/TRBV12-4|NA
CASSLTGTSTDTQYF
TGTGCCAGCAGTTTAACCGGGACTTCCACAGATACGCAGTATTTT
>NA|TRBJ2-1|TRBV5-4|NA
CASSYDPGSGDEQFF
TGTGCCAGCAGCTATGACCCCGGGAGTGGCGATGAGCAGTTCTTC
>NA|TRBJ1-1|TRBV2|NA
CASSENGPTEAFF
TGTGCCAGCAGTGAAAACGGGCCCACTGAAGCTTTCTTT
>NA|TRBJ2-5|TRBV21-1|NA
CASSKALERATPPTQYF
TGTGCCAGCAGCAAGGCCCTAGAGCGAGCTACGCCACCGACCCAGTACTTC
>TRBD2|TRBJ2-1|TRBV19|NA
CASSNGLAGGPGNEQFF
TGTGCCAGTAGCAACGGACTAGCGGGAGGGCCGGGGAATGAGCAGTTCTTC
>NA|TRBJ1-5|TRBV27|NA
CASSLKFYSNQPQHF
TGTGCCAGCAGTTTGAAGTTTTATAGCAATCAGCCCCAGCATTTT
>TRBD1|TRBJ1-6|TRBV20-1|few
CSANGQGHSSLHF
TGCAGTGCCAACGGACAGGGCCATTCTTCCCTCCACTTT
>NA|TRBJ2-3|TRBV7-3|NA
CASSLNPPRAGDTQYF
TGTGCCAGCAGCTTAAATCCCCCGAGGGCAGGCGATACGCAGTATTTT
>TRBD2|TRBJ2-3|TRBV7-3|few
CASRRTSGADTQYF
TGTGCCAGCAGACGGACTAGCGGGGCAGATACGCAGTATTTT
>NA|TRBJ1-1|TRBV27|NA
CASTMAVRNTEAFF
TGTGCCAGCACCATGGCGGTTCGGAACACTGAAGCTTTCTTT
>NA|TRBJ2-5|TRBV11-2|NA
CASSPQGAGGGETQYF
TGTGCCAGCAGCCCCCAGGGAGCGGGCGGTGGAGAGACCCAGTACTTC
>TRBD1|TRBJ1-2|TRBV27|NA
CASTRDRALGYTF
TGTGCCAGCACCCGGGACAGGGCGCTAGGCTACACCTTC
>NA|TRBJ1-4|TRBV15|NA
CATSRPSGETNEKLFF
TGTGCCACCAGCCGACCCTCGGGTGAGACTAATGAAAAACTGTTTTTT
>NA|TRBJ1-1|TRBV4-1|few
CASSLTVNTEAFF
TGCGCCAGCAGCCTTACAGTAAACACTGAAGCTTTCTTT
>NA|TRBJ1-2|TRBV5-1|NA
CASSPSGDPNYGYTF
TGCGCCAGCAGCCCCAGCGGGGATCCCAACTATGGCTACACCTTC
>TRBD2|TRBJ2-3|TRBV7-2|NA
CASSSSGGADTQYF
TGTGCCAGCAGCTCCTCGGGGGGTGCAGATACGCAGTATTTT
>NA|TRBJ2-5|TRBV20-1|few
CSATARETQYF
TGCAGTGCTACAGCCAGAGAGACCCAGTACTTC
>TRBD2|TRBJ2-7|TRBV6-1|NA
CATKRASGSFEQYF
TGTGCCACCAAGCGGGCTAGCGGGAGTTTCGAGCAGTACTTC
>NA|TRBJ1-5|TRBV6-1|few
CASKQGGGNQPQHF
TGTGCCAGCAAACAAGGCGGGGGCAATCAGCCCCAGCATTTT
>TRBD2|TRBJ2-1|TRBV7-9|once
CASSPGLAVSEQFF
TGTGCCAGCAGCCCAGGACTAGCGGTGAGTGAGCAGTTCTTC
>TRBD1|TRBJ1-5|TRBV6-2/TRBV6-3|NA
CASSYTTGYNQPQHF
TGTGCCAGCAGTTATACGACAGGGTACAATCAGCCCCAGCATTTT
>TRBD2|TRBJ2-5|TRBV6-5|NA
CASSYPSGGETQYF
TGTGCCAGCAGTTACCCCTCGGGGGGAGAGACCCAGTACTTC
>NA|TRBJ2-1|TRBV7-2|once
CASSLVAQGGNEQFF
TGTGCCAGCAGCTTAGTCGCCCAGGGGGGCAATGAGCAGTTCTTC
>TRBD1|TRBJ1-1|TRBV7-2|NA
CASSPGQGENTEAFF
TGTGCCAGCAGTCCCGGACAGGGGGAGAACACTGAAGCTTTCTTT
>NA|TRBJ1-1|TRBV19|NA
CASKQDGSEAFF
TGTGCCAGTAAACAGGATGGCTCTGAAGCTTTCTTT